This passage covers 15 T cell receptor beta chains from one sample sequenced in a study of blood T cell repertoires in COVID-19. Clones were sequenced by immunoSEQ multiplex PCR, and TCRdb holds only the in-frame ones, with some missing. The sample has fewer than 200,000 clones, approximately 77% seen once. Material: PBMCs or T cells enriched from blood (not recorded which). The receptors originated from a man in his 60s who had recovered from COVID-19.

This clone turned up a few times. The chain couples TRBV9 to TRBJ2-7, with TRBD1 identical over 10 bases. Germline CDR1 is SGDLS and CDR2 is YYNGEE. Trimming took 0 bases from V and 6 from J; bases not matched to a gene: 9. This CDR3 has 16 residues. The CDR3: CASSVGSGQGGSEQYF. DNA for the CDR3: TGTGCCAGCAGCGTAGGGTCAGGACAGGGGGGTAGCGAGCAGTACTTC.

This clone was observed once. The CDR3 protein is CASRLDTGQMNTEAFF. The CDR3 DNA sequence: TGTGCCAGCAGATTAGACACGGGACAGATGAACACTGAAGCTTTCTTT. The chain is built from TRBV2 and TRBJ1-1; 7 nucleotides line up with TRBD1. The CDR3 extends over 16 amino acids. The V segment lost 6 bases and the J segment 0 bases; nucleotides outside the gene matches: 10. In germline, CDR1 is SNHLY, CDR2 FYNNEI.

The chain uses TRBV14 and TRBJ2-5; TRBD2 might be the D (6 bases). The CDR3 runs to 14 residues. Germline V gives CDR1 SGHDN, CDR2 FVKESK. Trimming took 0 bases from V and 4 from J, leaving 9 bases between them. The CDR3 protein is CASSQETRGETQYF. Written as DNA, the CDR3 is TGTGCCAGCAGCCAAGAGACTAGAGGAGAGACCCAGTACTTC.

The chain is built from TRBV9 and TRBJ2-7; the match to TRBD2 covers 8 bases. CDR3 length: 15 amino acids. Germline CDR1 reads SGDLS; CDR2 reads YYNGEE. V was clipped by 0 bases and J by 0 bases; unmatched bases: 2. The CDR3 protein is CASSVGAGGSYEQYF. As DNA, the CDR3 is TGTGCCAGCAGCGTAGGGGCGGGGGGCTCCTACGAGCAGTACTTC.

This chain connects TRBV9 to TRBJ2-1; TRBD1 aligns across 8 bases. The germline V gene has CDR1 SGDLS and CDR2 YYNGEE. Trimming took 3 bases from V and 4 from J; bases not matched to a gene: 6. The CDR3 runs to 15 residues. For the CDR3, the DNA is TGTGCCAGCAGCGGGGGGACAGGACTATACAATGAGCAGTTCTTC. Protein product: CASSGGTGLYNEQFF.

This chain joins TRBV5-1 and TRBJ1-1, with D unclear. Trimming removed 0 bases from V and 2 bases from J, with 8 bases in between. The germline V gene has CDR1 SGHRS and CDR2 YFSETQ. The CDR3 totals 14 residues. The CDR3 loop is CASSLASPNTEAFF. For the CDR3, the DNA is TGCGCCAGCAGCTTGGCCAGTCCAAACACTGAAGCTTTCTTT.

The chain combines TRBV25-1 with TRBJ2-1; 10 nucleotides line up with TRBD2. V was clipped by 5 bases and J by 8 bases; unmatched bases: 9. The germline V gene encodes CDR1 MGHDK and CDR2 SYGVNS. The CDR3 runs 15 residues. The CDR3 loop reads CASSILAGSRDEQFF. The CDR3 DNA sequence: TGTGCCAGCAGTATACTAGCGGGGTCCCGGGATGAGCAGTTCTTC.

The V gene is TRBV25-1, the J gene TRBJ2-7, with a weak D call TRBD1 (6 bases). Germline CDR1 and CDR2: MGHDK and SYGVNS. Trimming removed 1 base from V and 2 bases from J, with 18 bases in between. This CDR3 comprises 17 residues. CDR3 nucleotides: TGTGCCAGCAGTGAATCAGGGGAGACAGGCAGACCCTACGAGCAGTACTTC. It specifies CASSESGETGRPYEQYF.

The CDR3 sequence: CASRGGTGYTGELFF. The CDR3 DNA sequence: TGTGCCAGCAGGGGCGGGACAGGGTACACCGGGGAGCTGTTTTTT. J is TRBJ2-2 and V is TRBV28; 9 bases fit TRBD1. The CDR3 consists of 15 residues. After removal of 6 bases from V and 3 bases from J, the junction contained 5 bases not matched to a gene. The germline gives CDR1 MDHEN, CDR2 SYDVKM.

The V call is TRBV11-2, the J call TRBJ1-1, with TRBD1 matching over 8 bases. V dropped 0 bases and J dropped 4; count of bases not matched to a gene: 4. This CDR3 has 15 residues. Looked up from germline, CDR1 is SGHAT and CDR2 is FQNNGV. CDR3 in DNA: TGTGCCAGCAGCTTAGAGCGGACAGGGTTCACTGAAGCTTTCTTT. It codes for CASSLERTGFTEAFF.

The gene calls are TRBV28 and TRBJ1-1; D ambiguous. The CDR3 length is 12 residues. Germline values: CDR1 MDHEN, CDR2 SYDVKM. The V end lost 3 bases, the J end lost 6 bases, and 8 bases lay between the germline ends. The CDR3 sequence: CASSFSAAEAFF. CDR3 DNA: TGTGCCAGCAGTTTTTCGGCGGCTGAAGCTTTCTTT.

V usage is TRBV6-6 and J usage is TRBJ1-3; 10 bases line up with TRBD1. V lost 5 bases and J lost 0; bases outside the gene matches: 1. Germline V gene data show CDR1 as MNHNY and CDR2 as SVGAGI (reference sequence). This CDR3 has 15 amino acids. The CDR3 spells CASSDRGPSGNTIYF. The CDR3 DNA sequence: TGTGCCAGCAGTGACAGGGGGCCCTCTGGAAACACCATATATTTT.

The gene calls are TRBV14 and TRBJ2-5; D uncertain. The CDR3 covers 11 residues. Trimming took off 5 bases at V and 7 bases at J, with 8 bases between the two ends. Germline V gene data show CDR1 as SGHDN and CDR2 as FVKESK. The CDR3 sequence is CASSSRVTQYF. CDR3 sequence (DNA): TGTGCCAGCAGCAGCCGGGTGACCCAGTACTTC.

The CDR3 DNA follows: TGTGCCAGCAGCGTCGAAACAGGCCCCTTGGACGAGCAGTACTTC. This codes for CASSVETGPLDEQYF. The chain carries TRBV9 and TRBJ2-7; D is possibly TRBD1 (5 bases). This CDR3 is 15 amino acids long. The germline CDR1 and CDR2 sequences are SGDLS and YYNGEE. The V gene lost 2 bases and the J gene lost 5 bases, with 17 bases spanning the gap.

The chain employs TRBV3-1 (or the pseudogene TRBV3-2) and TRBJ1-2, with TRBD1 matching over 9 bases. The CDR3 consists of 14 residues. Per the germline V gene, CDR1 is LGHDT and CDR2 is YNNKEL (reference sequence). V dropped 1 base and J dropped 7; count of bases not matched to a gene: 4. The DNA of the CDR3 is TGTGCCAGCAGCCAAGGGACAGGGGCGGGTGGCTACACCTTC. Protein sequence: CASSQGTGAGGYTF.